Sequencing of this T cell receptor beta chain was carried out in a study of CD8 T cells in ankylosing spondylitis. Notes on this clonotype: What it recognizes is unknown.

TCRdb ran MiXCR on the 5' RACE reads and lists one entry per CDR3 protein. This table holds hundreds of thousands of distinct CDR3 sequences, 20% to 30% found once. The CDR3 extends over 16 amino acids. The junction had 14 bases not matched to a gene; V was cut back by 8 bases and J by 5 bases. Study-wide results and caveats: Roughly eight highly homologous variants made up a TCR beta motif that seemed to typify ankylosing spondylitis blood.

The chain links TRBV12-3 or TRBV12-4 to TRBJ2-1; 8 bases agree with TRBD2. The sequenced sample consisted of blood, either unsorted or a sorted T cell fraction (not recorded which). This sequence was found in a male donor with ankylosing spondylitis. The CDR3: CASGHTGLARDNEQFF. CDR3 DNA sequence: TGTGCCAGCGGCCATACAGGACTAGCTAGGGACAATGAGCAGTTCTTC.